These 24 T cell receptor beta chains share one sample of origin, sequenced in a study of OX40 agonist ivuxolimab in advanced cancers. Clones were read by immunoSEQ multiplex PCR, and TCRdb kept only the in-frame ones, dropping some. The sample holds tens of thousands of clones, 70% to 90% seen once. The starting material was CD4+ or CD8+ T cells sorted from blood, obtained in a trial of the OX40 agonist ivuxolimab. The receptors were gathered from an adult with an advanced solid tumor such as melanoma, head and neck, liver or kidney cancer.

V and J are TRBV4-1 and TRBJ1-1; D uncertain. Germline CDR1 reads MGHRA; CDR2 reads YSYEKL. CDR3 length equals 18 residues. Trimming took off 1 base at V and 1 base at J, with 19 bases between the two ends. CDR3: CASSQGPLKGLPNTEAFF. In DNA form, the CDR3 reads TGCGCCAGCAGCCAAGGCCCTCTTAAAGGTCTCCCGAACACTGAAGCTTTCTTT.

The V call is TRBV7-2, the J call TRBJ2-7, with D perhaps matching TRBD2 (6 bases). Germline assignment: CDR1 SGHTA and CDR2 FQGNSA. This CDR3 comprises 14 residues. V was shortened by 3 bases and J by 3 bases, with 12 bases between the two germline ends. DNA for the CDR3: TGTGCCAGCAGCTTCGGGAGTTTAGTCTACGAGCAGTACTTC. Amino acid sequence: CASSFGSLVYEQYF.

The chain links TRBV7-9 to TRBJ1-1, with D unclear. The germline V gene encodes CDR1 SEHNR and CDR2 FQNEAQ (reference sequence). The CDR3 has 14 amino acids. Trimming removed 4 bases at V and 2 bases at J, with 11 bases between. In DNA, the CDR3 is TGTGCCAGCAGCTCACCCGGGAGAAACACTGAAGCTTTCTTT. Its translation is CASSSPGRNTEAFF.

V gene TRBV5-1 combines with J gene TRBJ2-3; TRBD2 is a possible D gene (6 bases). Trimming cost V 8 bases and J 0 bases, with 13 bases left between them. Germline assignment: CDR1 SGHRS and CDR2 YFSETQ. This CDR3 has 14 residues. The CDR3 reads CASRSGTSTDTQYF. The CDR3 coding sequence is TGCGCCAGTCGATCGGGGACTAGCACAGATACGCAGTATTTT.

This clone was observed a single time. The rearrangement links TRBV2 to TRBJ1-1; a weak D match, TRBD1 (5 bases). This CDR3 region has 15 residues. Trimming removed 5 bases at V and 5 bases at J, with 18 bases between. CDR1 and CDR2 (germline): SNHLY, FYNNEI. The CDR3 protein is CASSQDARGGTEAFF. Written as DNA, the CDR3 is TGTGCCAGCAGTCAGGACGCGAGGGGTGGAACTGAAGCTTTCTTT.

The sample holds one count of this clone. The J gene is TRBJ2-3, the V gene TRBV10-3; 7 bases map to TRBD1. Per the germline V gene, CDR1 is ENHRY and CDR2 is SYGVKD. This CDR3 has 15 residues. The junction had 10 bases not matched to a gene; V was cut back by 5 bases and J by 5 bases. DNA of the CDR3: TGTGCCATCAGTACCCCCGCCCCAGGGGGAGATACGCAGTATTTT. Translated: CAISTPAPGGDTQYF.

This clone was counted only a few times. The chain's CDR3 is CASSHRTSGGAGNTDTQYF. The DNA of the CDR3 is TGCGCCAGCAGCCACCGGACTAGCGGGGGGGCCGGAAACACAGATACGCAGTATTTT. V usage is TRBV4-3 and J usage is TRBJ2-3; 15 positions match TRBD2. The germline V gene encodes CDR1 LGHNA and CDR2 YSLEER. The ends lost 3 bases at V and 2 bases at J; junction bases unmatched: 9. The CDR3 has 19 residues.

This clone has just a few counts. The CDR3 DNA follows: TGTGCCAGCAGCTTAGTCCGGTACAGCGACGGCTACACCTTC. Its protein is CASSLVRYSDGYTF. The chain couples TRBV7-2 to TRBJ1-2; D is uncertain. Trimming stripped 1 base from V and 8 bases from J, with 14 bases between. This CDR3 region has 14 residues. Germline-derived CDR1 and CDR2 are SGHTA and FQGNSA.

This chain joins TRBV4-2 and TRBJ1-4; D not resolved. The CDR3 loop spans 12 amino acids. Germline V gene lookup returns CDR1 LGHNA and CDR2 YNFKEQ. Trimming took off 8 bases at V and 4 bases at J, with 8 bases between the two ends. The CDR3 DNA reads TGTGCCAGCTCCGGGTTTAATGAAAAACTGTTTTTT. Translated: CASSGFNEKLFF.

This clone has just a few counts. The V and J genes are TRBV7-6 and TRBJ2-7, with D perhaps given as TRBD1 or TRBD2 (5 bases each). Trimming shortened V by 5 bases and J by 6 bases, and 17 bases separated the two germline ends. This CDR3 is 14 amino acids long. Germline lookup yields CDR1 SGHVS and CDR2 FNYEAQ. The CDR3 coding sequence is TGTGCCAGCAGCCCACAAGTGGGGGACCTCGAGCAGTACTTC. Its translation: CASSPQVGDLEQYF.

V is TRBV6-1 and J is TRBJ1-1; D is possibly TRBD1 (6 bases). The length of the CDR3 is 14 residues. The germline CDR1 and CDR2 sequences are MNHNS and SASEGT. V was cut by 6 bases and J by 1 base, with 12 bases left in between. CDR3 in DNA: TGTGCCAGCAGCCAACAGGGTGGGAACACTGAAGCTTTCTTT. This encodes CASSQQGGNTEAFF.

Comment on this clone: Other DNA sequences from this sample encode an identical CDR3 as well. The rearrangement uses TRBV20-1 and TRBJ2-7, with no clear D. CDR3 length equals 11 residues. CDR1 is DFQATT and CDR2 is SNEGSKA in the germline V gene (reference sequence). V was pared by 1 base and J by 4 bases, with 5 bases between. The CDR3 DNA reads as TGCAGTGCTAGAGCTGGGTACGAGCAGTACTTC. It codes for CSARAGYEQYF.

The rearrangement joins TRBV7-2 to TRBJ2-5; 14 bases align to TRBD2. The CDR3 runs 18 residues. From germline, CDR1 is SGHTA and CDR2 FQGNSA. With 0 bases clipped from V and 7 bases from J, the junction kept 10 bases outside the gene matches. As DNA, the CDR3 is TGTGCCAGCAGCTTAGCCGGAATAGGACTAGCGGGGGGCGTGACCCAGTACTTC. As protein: CASSLAGIGLAGGVTQYF.

CDR3 bases: TGTGCCATCAGTGACCAACAGCCAACTGAAGCTTTCTTT. This translates into CAISDQQPTEAFF. The genes are TRBV10-3 and TRBJ1-1; no definite D call. The V end lost 3 bases, the J end lost 5 bases, and 10 bases lay between the germline ends. The germline V gene encodes CDR1 ENHRY and CDR2 SYGVKD. The CDR3 consists of 13 residues.

This chain links TRBV23-1 with TRBJ2-7; tentatively, D is TRBD1 (6 bases). TRBV23-1 is reported as an ORF; its role is uncertain. The V gene lost 6 bases and the J gene lost 0 bases, with 15 bases spanning the gap. The CDR3 is 15 residues long. As DNA, the CDR3 is TGCGCCAGCAGCCTGCCCAGGGGCATCTCCTACGAGCAGTACTTC. Residues: CASSLPRGISYEQYF.

The chain links TRBV5-1 to TRBJ2-7; 10 nucleotides line up with TRBD1. CDR1 and CDR2 (germline): SGHRS, YFSETQ. The CDR3 contains 16 residues. V gave up 5 bases and J gave up 6 bases; unmatched junction bases: 14. CDR3 sequence (DNA): TGCGCCAGCAGTCGGGGAGGGACAGGGGTACGGTCCGAGCAGTACTTC. It is translated as CASSRGGTGVRSEQYF.

V and J are TRBV7-9 and TRBJ2-3, with D perhaps matching TRBD1 (5 bases). The CDR3 totals 13 residues. Deletions cut 5 bases from V and 4 bases from J, with 10 bases between. Germline V lookup: CDR1 SEHNR, CDR2 FQNEAQ (reference sequence). Here the CDR3 DNA reads TGTGCCAGCAGCGGGGCAGGGCCAGATACGCAGTATTTT. It yields the protein CASSGAGPDTQYF.

The rearrangement uses TRBV29-1 and TRBJ2-2; unclear D gene. The CDR3 extends over 15 amino acids. Trimming removed 7 bases from V and 0 bases from J, with 15 bases in between. Germline CDR1 and CDR2: SQVTM and ANQGSEA. This CDR3 reads CSAIPVAANTGELFF. The CDR3 DNA reads TGCAGCGCAATCCCCGTGGCGGCGAACACCGGGGAGCTGTTTTTT.

The V gene is TRBV5-4, the J gene TRBJ1-2; D call uncertain. This CDR3 comprises 15 residues. Trimming shortened V by 0 bases and J by 2 bases, and 11 bases separated the two germline ends. Germline CDR1 SGHNT, CDR2 YYREEE (reference sequence). The CDR3 coding sequence is TGTGCCAGCAGCTTGGAGCTAACCAGGAACTATGGCTACACCTTC. It codes for CASSLELTRNYGYTF.

The rearrangement uses TRBV5-5 and TRBJ2-7; D is possibly TRBD1 (5 bases). Trimming stripped 0 bases from V and 2 bases from J, with 12 bases between. The CDR3 runs to 15 residues. Per the germline V gene, CDR1 is SGHKS and CDR2 is YYEKEE (reference sequence). In DNA, the CDR3 is TGTGCCAGCAGCTTGGCAGGACACAATACCTACGAGCAGTACTTC. Amino acid sequence: CASSLAGHNTYEQYF.

The J gene is TRBJ2-1, the V gene TRBV5-1, with TRBD2 matching over 10 bases. The V gene's germline CDR1 is SGHRS and CDR2 YFSETQ. The CDR3 runs 15 residues. Unmatched junction bases numbered 2, after V lost 5 bases and J lost 0 bases. CDR3 DNA: TGCGCCAGCAGGTTAGCGGGGGGCTCCTACAATGAGCAGTTCTTC. It translates to CASRLAGGSYNEQFF.

This chain links TRBV19 with TRBJ1-2; no reliable D call. Trimming removed 1 base from V and 0 bases from J, with 6 bases in between. Germline lookup yields CDR1 LNHDA and CDR2 SQIVND (reference sequence). CDR3 length equals 14 residues. CDR3 sequence reads: CASSIAPTNYGYTF. The DNA for the CDR3 is TGTGCCAGTAGTATAGCGCCAACTAACTATGGCTACACCTTC.

The rearrangement joins TRBV5-1 to TRBJ1-2; 10 bases are shared with TRBD1. Losses at the gene ends were 4 bases for V and 4 bases for J; bases not matched to a gene: 16. Germline lookup yields CDR1 SGHRS and CDR2 YFSETQ. CDR3 size: 18 residues. The CDR3 region has the DNA TGCGCCAGCAGCCCAACCCTTGGGGACAGGGGATCAGGCTATGGCTACACCTTC. Translating gives CASSPTLGDRGSGYGYTF. Full variable domain (rest looked up from reference TRBV5-1 and TRBJ1-2): KAGVTQTPRYLIKTRGQQVTLSCSPISGHRSVSWYQQTPGQGLQFLFEYFSETQRNKGNFPGRFSGRQFSNSRSEMNVSTLELGDSALYLCASSPTLGDRGSGYGYTFGSGTRLTVV.

This clone has a single count. The chain is built from TRBV18 and TRBJ1-5; 7 nucleotides align to TRBD1. Looked up from germline, CDR1 is KGHSH and CDR2 is LQKENI. The junction had 6 bases not matched to a gene; V was cut back by 6 bases and J by 1 base. This CDR3 is built from 15 residues. The CDR3 DNA reads TGTGCCAGCTCGTGGACAGGTGGAAGCAATCAGCCCCAGCATTTT. It translates to CASSWTGGSNQPQHF. Using reference TRBV18 and TRBJ1-5 for the parts outside the CDR3, the full variable domain is NAGVMQNPRHLVRRRGQEARLRCSPMKGHSHVYWYRQLPEEGLKFMVYLQKENIIDESGMPKERFSAEFPKEGPSILRIQQVVRGDSAAYFCASSWTGGSNQPQHFGDGTRLSIL.